This paragraph covers one TCR beta chain sequence. Its target antigen remains unknown. No qualities accompany the bases; no much larger clone lies one base away. The data stem from a study of CD8 T cells in Susac syndrome (dated by TCRdb to the late 2010s). As for the study more broadly: Among the Susac syndrome patients who were sequenced, clinically active disease was present in about six and clinical remission was observed in 8 or 9. Susac syndrome patients were therapy-naive, on corticosteroids (some also receiving IVIg), or on IVIg alone at blood withdrawal. The study used repertoire sequencing to test whether antigen drove CD8+ T cell activation and differentiation in Susac syndrome.

Paper-wide results and their limitations: The number of individuals in the TCR sequencing and HLA analysis was acknowledged as relatively small. No clonal expansion was detected in the CD4+ T cell repertoire of Susac syndrome patients.

V is trimmed back by 4 bases and J by 5 bases, and the junction contains 6 bases that no gene match accounts for. The CDR3, cysteine through phenylalanine, is 15 amino acids long. The CDR3 DNA has 45 bases and is translated from base 1. CDR1 and CDR2 are drawn from the germline V gene: SGHDT, YYEEEE. RNA was extracted using the RNeasy kit, and about 0.45 to 1 ug of the RNA was reverse transcribed with random hexamers. The immunoSEQ multiplex PCR assay, covering 54 Vbeta and 13 Jbeta segments, was used to amplify TCR beta CDR3 regions. PCR amplification bias was corrected using a synthetic template baseline for primer optimization and computational correction. In the paper's pipeline: Reads were annotated to V, D and J genes per IMGT and analyzed with immunoSEQ Analyzer, keeping only productive sequences. Clonality was calculated as one minus the Shannon entropy normalized by log2 of the number of productive unique sequences. Public and private clones were assessed among the 100 most prevalent clones of each patient and control. Susac-specific clones were defined as absent from healthy and MS cohorts, 850 to 1,300 published viral clones and other ImmuneACCESS disease sequences. Clones were called with MiXCR by TCRdb after fastp trimmed the public reads at Q25, and only in-frame beta chains were retained. Identical CDR3 protein sequences are pooled into one entry, listed with their most common genes and DNA. These V and J calls derive from TCRdb rather than the authors' analysis. For this sample the table gives under 95,000 distinct CDR3 sequences, of which around 94% were detected only once. Together, the top ten hold about 0.3% of the sample.

Peripheral blood CD8+ and CD4+ T cells from healthy donors, Susac syndrome patients and multiple sclerosis patients were profiled using high-throughput TCR beta sequencing. The Susac syndrome patients fulfilled recently defined diagnostic criteria for definite or probable disease. Bulk CD8+ and CD4+ T cells were purified magnetically by negative isolation, whereas CD8+ TEMRA cells were enriched by FACS. Blood was collected in EDTA tubes and processed within 24 hours, with PBMCs isolated through density gradient centrifugation. PBMCs intended for TCR sequencing were frozen in liquid nitrogen and were later thawed in a 37 degrees C water bath. Purity of sorted or isolated CD4+, CD8+ and CD8+ TEMRA cells was at least 90%.

The chain is encoded by TRBV5-6 joined to TRBJ2-1, and TRBD2 aligns with 10 junction nucleotides. This clonotype originated in a human donor with Susac syndrome. What was sequenced was CD4+ T cells from PBMCs. The nucleotides read TGTGCCAGCAGCACCGGGACTAGCGTCCACAATGAGCAGTTCTTC. Its protein product is CASSTGTSVHNEQFF.